This T cell receptor beta chain was identified in a study of blood T cell repertoires in COVID-19. Turning to the study itself: Sites across the United States, Italy and Spain contributed samples from acute and convalescent COVID-19. PBMCs, B-cell-depleted T cells, or T cells provided the cDNA or gDNA that made up the material.

CDR1 is LNHDA and CDR2 is SQIVND in the germline V gene (reference sequence). The CDR3 has 14 residues. V was cut by 3 bases and J by 8 bases, with 13 bases left in between. Original handling: By means of reference gene primer amplification, nucleated cell counts were estimated. The data were produced by immunoSEQ multiplex PCR, yet TCRdb's version contains in-frame clones alone and is incomplete. That table furnishes V, J and clone size, whereas the DNA furnished D and trimming. This repertoire shows 100,000 to 120,000 clones, less than 75% found once; its top ten account for about 8.3%. The chain links TRBV19 to TRBJ1-4; D not certain. This TCR was sampled from a woman aged 60 to 75 with acute or convalescent COVID-19. The sample consisted of peripheral blood. The CDR3 spells CASSMEILTEKLFF. CDR3 DNA sequence: TGTGCCAGTAGTATGGAGATCTTAACGGAAAAACTGTTTTTT.